A selection of T cell receptor beta chains follows, all from one sample in a study of cytomegalovirus exposure and HLA in healthy donors. Profiled with immunoSEQ multiplex PCR; TCRdb holds only in-frame clones, not every one. The repertoire holds approximately 120,000 clones, with approximately 70% as singletons. Sequenced material: PBMCs. Receptor source: a man aged 55 to 69 in good health and CMV-seropositive. CDR3s include the opening cysteine and the closing phenylalanine or tryptophan. A D gene is named only where the DNA matches it firmly. Some rows have no size entry. The others give once, few or many, or a class for an expanded clone.

j_call: TRBJ2-5; clone_size: -; v_call: TRBV6-6; d_call: -; cdr3_aa: CASSPTRGSQETQYF; cdr3_nt: TGTGCCAGCAGTCCTACCCGGGGGAGCCAAGAGACCCAGTACTTC
j_call: TRBJ2-7; clone_size: -; v_call: TRBV6-1; d_call: TRBD1; cdr3_aa: CASRDLTGFEQYF; cdr3_nt: TGTGCCAGCAGAGATTTGACAGGGTTCGAGCAGTACTTC
j_call: TRBJ1-3; clone_size: -; v_call: TRBV2; d_call: -; cdr3_aa: CASSAGSGNTIYF; cdr3_nt: TGTGCCAGCAGTGCAGGGTCTGGAAACACCATATATTTT
j_call: TRBJ2-7; clone_size: -; v_call: TRBV11-2; d_call: TRBD1; cdr3_aa: CASGGQGSYEQYF; cdr3_nt: TGTGCCAGCGGGGGACAGGGATCTTACGAGCAGTACTTC
j_call: TRBJ2-2; clone_size: -; v_call: TRBV2; d_call: TRBD2; cdr3_aa: CASRPGLAIIGELFF; cdr3_nt: TGTGCCAGCAGGCCGGGACTAGCGATCATCGGGGAGCTGTTTTTT
j_call: TRBJ1-1; clone_size: -; v_call: TRBV16; d_call: -; cdr3_aa: CASSLSTRGTVTEAFF; cdr3_nt: TGTGCCAGCAGCCTCTCGACACGGGGAACTGTGACGGAAGCTTTCTTT
j_call: TRBJ2-7; clone_size: -; v_call: TRBV5-4; d_call: TRBD2; cdr3_aa: CASSSGLGVYEQYF; cdr3_nt: TGTGCCAGCAGCTCCGGACTAGGGGTCTACGAGCAGTACTTC
j_call: TRBJ1-2; clone_size: many; v_call: TRBV10-3; d_call: TRBD1; cdr3_aa: CAISGRTGCYTF; cdr3_nt: TGTGCCATCAGTGGACGGACAGGGTGCTACACCTTC
j_call: TRBJ2-3; clone_size: -; v_call: TRBV5-4; d_call: TRBD2; cdr3_aa: CASSSGLNTDTQYF; cdr3_nt: TGTGCCAGCAGCTCGGGACTAAACACAGATACGCAGTATTTT
j_call: TRBJ1-2; clone_size: -; v_call: TRBV30; d_call: -; cdr3_aa: CAWSVGGVPRGYTF; cdr3_nt: TGTGCCTGGAGTGTAGGGGGAGTACCCCGGGGCTACACCTTC
j_call: TRBJ2-1; clone_size: -; v_call: TRBV5-1; d_call: TRBD1; cdr3_aa: CASSLEGQGNNEQFF; cdr3_nt: TGCGCCAGCAGCTTGGAGGGACAGGGAAACAATGAGCAGTTCTTC
j_call: TRBJ1-1; clone_size: -; v_call: TRBV11-2; d_call: -; cdr3_aa: CASSLDRRQTF; cdr3_nt: TGTGCCAGCAGCTTAGATAGGAGACAGACGTTT
j_call: TRBJ1-1; clone_size: few; v_call: TRBV6-1; d_call: TRBD1; cdr3_aa: CASSFSGGDTEAFF; cdr3_nt: TGTGCCAGCAGTTTTTCAGGGGGTGACACTGAAGCTTTCTTT
j_call: TRBJ2-2; clone_size: few; v_call: TRBV28; d_call: TRBD2; cdr3_aa: CASTPWTSGGLGGELFF; cdr3_nt: TGTGCCAGCACCCCATGGACTAGCGGGGGGCTGGGCGGGGAGCTGTTTTTT
j_call: TRBJ2-5; clone_size: once; v_call: TRBV7-3; d_call: TRBD2; cdr3_aa: CASSLSGGVETQYF; cdr3_nt: TGTGCCAGCAGCTTAAGCGGGGGGGTGGAGACCCAGTACTTC
j_call: TRBJ2-1; clone_size: -; v_call: TRBV5-1; d_call: -; cdr3_aa: CASSLLPPADEQFF; cdr3_nt: TGCGCCAGCAGCTTGTTGCCCCCGGCGGATGAGCAGTTCTTC
j_call: TRBJ2-7; clone_size: -; v_call: TRBV7-8; d_call: -; cdr3_aa: CASSLVLGAYEQYF; cdr3_nt: TGTGCCAGCAGCTTAGTTCTCGGGGCCTACGAGCAGTACTTC
j_call: TRBJ2-3; clone_size: -; v_call: TRBV5-1; d_call: -; cdr3_aa: CASSLGGRRDTDTQYF; cdr3_nt: TGCGCCAGCAGCCTAGGAGGACGGCGAGACACAGATACGCAGTATTTT
j_call: TRBJ2-5; clone_size: -; v_call: TRBV28; d_call: TRBD2; cdr3_aa: CASSWGRGGRETQYF; cdr3_nt: TGTGCCAGCAGTTGGGGGCGGGGGGGGCGAGAGACCCAGTACTTC
j_call: TRBJ2-5; clone_size: -; v_call: TRBV5-1; d_call: -; cdr3_aa: CASSSTGIQETQYF; cdr3_nt: TGCGCCAGCAGCTCTACAGGGATCCAAGAGACCCAGTACTTC
j_call: TRBJ2-7; clone_size: -; v_call: TRBV27; d_call: TRBD1; cdr3_aa: CASNRQGLTYEQYF; cdr3_nt: TGTGCCAGCAATCGACAGGGGCTAACCTACGAGCAGTACTTC
j_call: TRBJ2-5; clone_size: -; v_call: TRBV6-1; d_call: TRBD1; cdr3_aa: CASSEGVRDRPAYF; cdr3_nt: TGTGCCAGCAGTGAAGGGGTCCGGGACAGGCCAGCGTACTTC
j_call: TRBJ2-7; clone_size: -; v_call: TRBV18; d_call: TRBD2; cdr3_aa: CASSPPDAGGTYEQYF; cdr3_nt: TGTGCCAGCTCACCACCAGATGCGGGGGGGACCTACGAGCAGTACTTC
j_call: TRBJ1-4; clone_size: -; v_call: TRBV29-1; d_call: TRBD1; cdr3_aa: CSVGQGSNEKLFF; cdr3_nt: TGCAGCGTCGGACAGGGGAGTAATGAAAAACTGTTTTTT
j_call: TRBJ1-4; clone_size: -; v_call: TRBV15; d_call: -; cdr3_aa: CATGTVNEKLFF; cdr3_nt: TGTGCCACCGGTACAGTTAATGAAAAACTGTTTTTT
j_call: TRBJ2-7; clone_size: -; v_call: TRBV19; d_call: -; cdr3_aa: CASSMRERSYEQYF; cdr3_nt: TGTGCCAGTAGTATGAGAGAACGGTCCTACGAGCAGTACTTC
j_call: TRBJ2-1; clone_size: few; v_call: TRBV5-1; d_call: -; cdr3_aa: CASSRIAEPNNEQFF; cdr3_nt: TGCGCCAGCAGCCGAATAGCGGAGCCCAACAATGAGCAGTTCTTC
j_call: TRBJ2-7; clone_size: once; v_call: TRBV4-1; d_call: TRBD2; cdr3_aa: CASSQEAGGDRGQYF; cdr3_nt: TGCGCCAGCAGCCAAGAGGCGGGGGGGGATCGGGGGCAGTACTTC
j_call: TRBJ2-5; clone_size: few; v_call: TRBV7-7; d_call: TRBD2; cdr3_aa: CASSISGGKETQYF; cdr3_nt: TGTGCTAGCAGCATTAGCGGGGGTAAAGAGACCCAGTACTTC
j_call: TRBJ2-2; clone_size: -; v_call: TRBV2; d_call: TRBD1; cdr3_aa: CASSPRTGKTGELFF; cdr3_nt: TGTGCCAGCAGTCCCAGGACAGGGAAAACCGGGGAGCTGTTTTTT
j_call: TRBJ2-5; clone_size: -; v_call: TRBV6-1; d_call: TRBD2; cdr3_aa: CASTTSGAETQYF; cdr3_nt: TGTGCCAGCACTACTAGCGGGGCAGAGACCCAGTACTTC
j_call: TRBJ1-1; clone_size: -; v_call: TRBV30; d_call: -; cdr3_aa: CAWSLGVGTEAFF; cdr3_nt: TGTGCCTGGAGTTTAGGGGTAGGAACTGAAGCTTTCTTT
j_call: TRBJ2-1; clone_size: -; v_call: TRBV29-1; d_call: TRBD1; cdr3_aa: CSASQGSNEQFF; cdr3_nt: TGCAGCGCATCACAGGGGAGCAATGAGCAGTTCTTC
j_call: TRBJ1-1; clone_size: few; v_call: TRBV11-3; d_call: -; cdr3_aa: CASSFHRETEAFF; cdr3_nt: TGTGCCAGCAGCTTCCACAGGGAAACTGAAGCTTTCTTT
j_call: TRBJ1-4; clone_size: -; v_call: TRBV2; d_call: -; cdr3_aa: CASKFRETNEKLFF; cdr3_nt: TGTGCCAGCAAGTTTAGGGAGACTAATGAAAAACTGTTTTTT
j_call: TRBJ2-7; clone_size: -; v_call: TRBV7-2; d_call: TRBD2; cdr3_aa: CASSFTSGGARNEQYF; cdr3_nt: TGTGCCAGCAGCTTTACTAGCGGGGGGGCAAGAAACGAGCAGTACTTC